The rows below give T cell receptor beta chains drawn from one sample of a study of blood T cell repertoires in COVID-19. TCRdb's copy holds only in-frame clones and misses some; the assay was immunoSEQ multiplex PCR. The sample has about 330,000 clones; around 84% are singletons. The sample comprised PBMCs or T cells enriched from blood (not recorded which). All receptors come from a woman aged 18-29 years who had recovered from COVID-19. Each CDR3 is given with its conserved first and last residue. D genes are given only for firm matches. A row's size may be missing; if present it is once, few, many or a size class.

abundance,d_gene,v_gene,j_gene,CDR3nt,CDR3aa
once,-,TRBV7-9,TRBJ1-2,TGTGCCAGCAGCCTACGATTATCTATGAGCTACACCTTC,CASSLRLSMSYTF
-,-,TRBV2,TRBJ1-5,TGTGCCAGCACGCCCCAGACAAGGGGAAATCAGCCCCAGCATTTT,CASTPQTRGNQPQHF
-,-,TRBV5-8,TRBJ2-1,TGTGCCAGCAGTTTTACAGGGTACAATGAGCAGTTCTTC,CASSFTGYNEQFF
-,-,TRBV7-2,TRBJ1-5,TGTGCCAGCAGCTCCGGACTACATCAGCCCCAGCATTTT,CASSSGLHQPQHF
-,-,TRBV6-5,TRBJ2-7,TGTGCCAGCAGTTATTCCGGTGGCAGGGTGAACTACGAGCAGTACTTC,CASSYSGGRVNYEQYF
-,-,TRBV6-5,TRBJ2-7,TGTGCCAGCAGCCGTTCGGAAGGGGGAACATACGAGCAGTACTTC,CASSRSEGGTYEQYF
-,TRBD1,TRBV28,TRBJ1-1,TGTGCCAGCAGTACCACCCGCCGAGGGACAGGGGAAACTGAAGCTTTCTTT,CASSTTRRGTGETEAFF
once,-,TRBV6-1,TRBJ2-5,TGTGCCAGCAGTCGGACTTCTCAAGAGACCCAGTACTTC,CASSRTSQETQYF
-,TRBD1,TRBV9,TRBJ1-1,TGTGCCAGCCGTCACGGGACAGCGAACACTGAAGCTTTCTTT,CASRHGTANTEAFF
-,-,TRBV27,TRBJ1-1,TGTGCCAGCAGTTCATATTCAGGGCAGAACACTGAAGCTTTCTTT,CASSSYSGQNTEAFF
-,TRBD2,TRBV30,TRBJ2-3,TGTGCCTGGAGTACTAGCGGGAGCACAGATACGCAGTATTTT,CAWSTSGSTDTQYF
-,TRBD2,TRBV29-1,TRBJ2-3,TGCAGCGTTTATGGGACTAGCGGCACAGATACGCAGTATTTT,CSVYGTSGTDTQYF
-,TRBD2,TRBV28,TRBJ2-7,TGTGCCAGCAAAACACTAGCGGGAGTGGGTGAGCAGTACTTC,CASKTLAGVGEQYF